This TCR beta chain is drawn from a study of T cells after yellow fever vaccination. Study-wide points: Most primary-vaccination clones reappeared after the booster (less than 98% CD4, more than 70% CD8). Just a small share of clonotypes turned up in the CD4 compartment as well as the CD8 compartment.

Trimming left V 0 bases short and J 2 bases short, with 14 bases between. This CDR3 region has 17 residues. Germline loops: CDR1 MGHRA, CDR2 YSYEKL. This clonotype was seen at least ten times. The antigen remains unidentified. TCRdb redid the calling of the 5' RACE reads with MiXCR, one entry per CDR3 protein. The repertoire holds roughly 74,000 distinct CDR3 sequences, with roughly 6.9% as singletons. The sample in question was CD8+ T cells sorted from PBMCs, obtained about 5 days after the first yellow fever vaccination. The receptor's source is a man between 18 and 35 years old who received the YFV17D yellow fever vaccine. V usage is TRBV4-1 and J usage is TRBJ2-1, with D possibly matching TRBD2 (6 bases). This CDR3 is CASSQDRGMEPYNEQFF. The DNA of the CDR3 is TGCGCCAGCAGCCAAGATCGGGGGATGGAGCCCTACAATGAGCAGTTCTTC.